Described below is a single T cell receptor beta chain sequence and its context. Measured with immunoSEQ multiplex PCR; TCRdb has only the in-frame clones, and not every one. This table has about 30,000 clones, around 90% appearing once. The data derive from a study of T cell changes during pregnancy in multiple sclerosis. The V end lost 4 bases, the J end lost 4 bases, and 7 bases lay between the germline ends. Germline loops: CDR1 MNHNS, CDR2 SASEGT. CDR3 length equals 12 residues. V is TRBV6-1 and J is TRBJ2-5; D is possibly TRBD2 (5 bases). The specimen was CD4+ T cells from peripheral blood mononuclear cells, collected in the second trimester of pregnancy. The receptor was derived from a female donor in good health, enrolled as a control in a pregnancy study. In DNA, the CDR3 is TGTGCCAGCAGTGTCGAGGGAGAGACCCAGTACTTC. Its translation: CASSVEGETQYF.